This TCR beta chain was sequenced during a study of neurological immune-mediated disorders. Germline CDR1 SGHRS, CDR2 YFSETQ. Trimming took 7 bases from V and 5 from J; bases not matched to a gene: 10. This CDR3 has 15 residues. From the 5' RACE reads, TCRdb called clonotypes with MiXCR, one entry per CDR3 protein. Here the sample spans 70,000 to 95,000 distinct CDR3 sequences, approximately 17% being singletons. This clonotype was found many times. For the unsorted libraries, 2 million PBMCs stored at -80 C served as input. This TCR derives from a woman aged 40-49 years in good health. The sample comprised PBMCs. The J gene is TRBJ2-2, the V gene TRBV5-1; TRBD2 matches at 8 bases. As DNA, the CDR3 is TGCGCCAGCTTTCCGGGGGGGCCGTTAACCGGGGAGCTGTTTTTT. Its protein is CASFPGGPLTGELFF.